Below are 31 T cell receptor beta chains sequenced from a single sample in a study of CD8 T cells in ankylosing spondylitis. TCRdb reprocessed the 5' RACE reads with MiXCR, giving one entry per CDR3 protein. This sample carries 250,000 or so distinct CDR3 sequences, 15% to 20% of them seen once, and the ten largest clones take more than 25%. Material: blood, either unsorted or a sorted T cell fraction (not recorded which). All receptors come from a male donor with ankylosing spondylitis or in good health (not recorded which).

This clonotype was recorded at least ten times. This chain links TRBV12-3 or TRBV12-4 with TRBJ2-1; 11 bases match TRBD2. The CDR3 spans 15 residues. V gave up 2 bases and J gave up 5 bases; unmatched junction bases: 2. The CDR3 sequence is CASSLLAGGDNEQFF. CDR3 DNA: TGTGCCAGCAGTTTACTAGCGGGAGGCGACAATGAGCAGTTCTTC.

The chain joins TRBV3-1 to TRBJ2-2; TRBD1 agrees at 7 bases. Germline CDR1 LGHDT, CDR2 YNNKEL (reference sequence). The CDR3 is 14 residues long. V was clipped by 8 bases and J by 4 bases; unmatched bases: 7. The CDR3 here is CASGMTGFTGELFF. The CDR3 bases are TGTGCCAGCGGTATGACAGGGTTCACCGGGGAGCTGTTTTTT. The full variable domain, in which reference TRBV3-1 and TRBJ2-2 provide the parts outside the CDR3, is DTAVSQTPKYLVTQMGNDKSIKCEQNLGHDTMYWYKQDSKKFLKIMFSYNNKELIINETVPNRFSPKSPDKAHLNLHINSLELGDSAVYFCASGMTGFTGELFFGEGSRLTVL.

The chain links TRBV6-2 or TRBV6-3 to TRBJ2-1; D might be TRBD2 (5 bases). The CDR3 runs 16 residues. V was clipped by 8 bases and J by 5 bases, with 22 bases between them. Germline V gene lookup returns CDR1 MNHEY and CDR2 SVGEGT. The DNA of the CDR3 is TGTGCCAGCTATTCTCCCACCGTCGCTAGCCACAATGAGCAGTTCTTC. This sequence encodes CASYSPTVASHNEQFF.

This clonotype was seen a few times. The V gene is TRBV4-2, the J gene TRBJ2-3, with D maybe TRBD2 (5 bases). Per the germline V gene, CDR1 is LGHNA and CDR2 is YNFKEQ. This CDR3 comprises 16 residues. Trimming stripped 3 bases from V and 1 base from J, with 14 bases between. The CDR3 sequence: CASSHGPGTGTDTQYF. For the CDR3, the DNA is TGTGCCAGCAGCCATGGTCCGGGAACTGGCACAGATACGCAGTATTTT.

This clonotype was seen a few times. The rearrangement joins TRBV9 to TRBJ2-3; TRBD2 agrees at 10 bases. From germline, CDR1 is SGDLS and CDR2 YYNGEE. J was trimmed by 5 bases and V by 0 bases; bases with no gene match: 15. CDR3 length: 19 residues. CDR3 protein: CASSVASVAGGRGGDTQYF. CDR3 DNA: TGTGCCAGCAGCGTAGCATCGGTAGCGGGAGGACGCGGGGGAGATACGCAGTATTTT.

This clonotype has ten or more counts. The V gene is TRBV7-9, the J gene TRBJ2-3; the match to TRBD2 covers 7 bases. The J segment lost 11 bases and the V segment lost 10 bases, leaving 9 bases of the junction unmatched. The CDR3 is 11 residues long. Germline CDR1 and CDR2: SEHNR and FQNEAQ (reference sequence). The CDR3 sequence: CATLGGYEQYF. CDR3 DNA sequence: TGTGCCACCCTGGGGGGGTATGAGCAGTATTTT.

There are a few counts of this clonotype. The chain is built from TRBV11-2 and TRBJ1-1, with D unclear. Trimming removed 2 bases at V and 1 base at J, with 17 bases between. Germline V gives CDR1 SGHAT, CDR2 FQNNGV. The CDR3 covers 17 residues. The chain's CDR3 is CASSLPPGVPRNTEAFF. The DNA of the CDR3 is TGTGCCAGCAGCTTACCTCCCGGTGTGCCAAGGAACACTGAAGCTTTCTTT. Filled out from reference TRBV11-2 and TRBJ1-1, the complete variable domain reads EAGVAQSPRYKIIEKRQSVAFWCNPISGHATLYWYQQILGQGPKLLIQFQNNGVVDDSQLPKDRFSAERLKGVDSTLKIQPAKLEDSAVYLCASSLPPGVPRNTEAFFGQGTRLTVV.

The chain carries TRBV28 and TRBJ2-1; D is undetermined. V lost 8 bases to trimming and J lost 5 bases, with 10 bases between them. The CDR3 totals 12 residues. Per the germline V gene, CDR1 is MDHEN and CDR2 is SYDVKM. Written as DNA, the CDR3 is TGTGCCAGCGGACCCCAGCACAATGAGCAGTTCTTC. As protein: CASGPQHNEQFF.

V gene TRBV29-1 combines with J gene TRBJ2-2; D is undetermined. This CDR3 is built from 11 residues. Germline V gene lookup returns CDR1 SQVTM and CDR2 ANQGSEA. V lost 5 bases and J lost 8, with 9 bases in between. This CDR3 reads CSVPPTGELFF. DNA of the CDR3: TGCAGCGTTCCCCCGACGGGGGAGCTGTTTTTT.

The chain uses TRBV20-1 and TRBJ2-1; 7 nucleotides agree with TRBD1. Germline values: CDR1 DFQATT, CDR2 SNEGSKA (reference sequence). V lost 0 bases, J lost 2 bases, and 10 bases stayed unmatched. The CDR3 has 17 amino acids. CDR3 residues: CSARDRDRAVTYNEQFF. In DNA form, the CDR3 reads TGCAGTGCTAGAGATCGCGACAGGGCCGTTACCTACAATGAGCAGTTCTTC.

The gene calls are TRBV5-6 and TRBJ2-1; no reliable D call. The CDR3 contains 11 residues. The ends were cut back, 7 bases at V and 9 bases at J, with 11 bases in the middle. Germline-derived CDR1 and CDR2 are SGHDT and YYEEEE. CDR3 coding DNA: TGTGCCAGCGCTGGGGAAGGTGAGCAGTTCTTC. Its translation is CASAGEGEQFF.

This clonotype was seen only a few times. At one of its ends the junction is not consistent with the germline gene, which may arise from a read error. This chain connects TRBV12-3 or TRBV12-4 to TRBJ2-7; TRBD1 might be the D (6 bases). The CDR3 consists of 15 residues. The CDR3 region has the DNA TGTGCCAGCTCGTGGACAGAAACAATCGATTACGGGCAGTACTTC. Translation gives CASSWTETIDYGQYF.

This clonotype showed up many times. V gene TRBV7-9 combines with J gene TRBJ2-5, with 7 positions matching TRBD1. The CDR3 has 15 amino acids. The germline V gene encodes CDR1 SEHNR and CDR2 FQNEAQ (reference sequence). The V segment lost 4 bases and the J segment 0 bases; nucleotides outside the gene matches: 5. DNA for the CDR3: TGTGCCAGCAGCTCTAGGACAGGAAACCAAGAGACCCAGTACTTC. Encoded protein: CASSSRTGNQETQYF.

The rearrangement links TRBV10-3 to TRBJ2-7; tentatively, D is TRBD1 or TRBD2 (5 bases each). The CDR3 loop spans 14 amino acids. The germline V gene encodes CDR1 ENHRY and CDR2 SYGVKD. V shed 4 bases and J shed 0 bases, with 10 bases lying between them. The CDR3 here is CAISGGTNSYEQYF. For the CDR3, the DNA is TGTGCCATCAGTGGAGGGACCAACTCCTACGAGCAGTACTTC.

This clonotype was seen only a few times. The CDR3: CASSSPDLEAKNIQYF. The CDR3 DNA follows: TGTGCCAGCAGTTCGCCCGACCTAGAAGCCAAAAACATTCAGTACTTC. V and J are TRBV28 and TRBJ2-4, with unresolved D. The length of the CDR3 is 16 residues. V lost 4 bases and J lost 0, with 13 bases in between. In germline, CDR1 is MDHEN, CDR2 SYDVKM.

The CDR3 region has the DNA TGTGCCAGCAGCTTATTGGGGGACACAGATACGCAGTATTTT. It is translated as CASSLLGDTDTQYF. The chain is built from TRBV7-3 and TRBJ2-3; D assignment may be TRBD1 or TRBD2 (5 bases each). CDR1 and CDR2 from the germline V gene are SGHTA and FQGTGA. The CDR3 totals 14 residues. The V end was cut by 2 bases, the J end by 2 bases, with 8 bases between. The whole variable domain, remainder taken from reference TRBV7-3 and TRBJ2-3, is GAGVSQTPSNKVTEKGKYVELRCDPISGHTALYWYRQSLGQGPEFLIYFQGTGAADDSGLPNDRFFAVRPEGSVSTLKIQRTERGDSAVYLCASSLLGDTDTQYFGPGTRLTVL.

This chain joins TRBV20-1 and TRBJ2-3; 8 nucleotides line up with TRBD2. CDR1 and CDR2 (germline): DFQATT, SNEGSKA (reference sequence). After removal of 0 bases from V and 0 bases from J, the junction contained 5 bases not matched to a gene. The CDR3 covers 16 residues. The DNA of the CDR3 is TGCAGTGCTAGAGATGCTAGCGGGCCCAGCACAGATACGCAGTATTTT. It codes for CSARDASGPSTDTQYF.

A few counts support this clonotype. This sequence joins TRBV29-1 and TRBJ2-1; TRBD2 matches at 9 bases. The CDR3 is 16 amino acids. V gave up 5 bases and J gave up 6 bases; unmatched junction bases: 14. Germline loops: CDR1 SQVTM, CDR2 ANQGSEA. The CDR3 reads CSVSPHIAGDRNEQFF. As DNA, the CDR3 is TGCAGCGTTTCCCCCCATATAGCGGGAGATCGCAATGAGCAGTTCTTC.

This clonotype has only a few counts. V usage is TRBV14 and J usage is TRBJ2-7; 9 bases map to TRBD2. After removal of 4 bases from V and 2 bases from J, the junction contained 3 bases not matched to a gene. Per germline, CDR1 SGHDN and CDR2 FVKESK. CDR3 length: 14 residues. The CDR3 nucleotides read TGTGCCAGCAGCCGCGGACTAGCGACCTACGAGCAGTACTTC. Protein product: CASSRGLATYEQYF.

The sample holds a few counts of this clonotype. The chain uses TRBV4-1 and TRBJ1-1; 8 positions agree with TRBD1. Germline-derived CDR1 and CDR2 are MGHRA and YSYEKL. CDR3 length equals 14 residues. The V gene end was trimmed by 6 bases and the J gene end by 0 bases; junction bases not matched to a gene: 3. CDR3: CASSPDRVNTEAFF. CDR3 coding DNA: TGCGCCAGCAGTCCGGACAGGGTGAACACTGAAGCTTTCTTT.

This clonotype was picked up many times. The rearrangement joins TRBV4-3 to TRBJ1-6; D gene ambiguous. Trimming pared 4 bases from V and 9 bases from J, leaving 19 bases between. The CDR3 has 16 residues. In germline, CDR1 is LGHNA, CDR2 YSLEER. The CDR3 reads CASSPNHNPVGSPLHF. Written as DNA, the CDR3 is TGCGCCAGCAGCCCCAACCATAACCCTGTAGGTTCACCCCTCCACTTT.

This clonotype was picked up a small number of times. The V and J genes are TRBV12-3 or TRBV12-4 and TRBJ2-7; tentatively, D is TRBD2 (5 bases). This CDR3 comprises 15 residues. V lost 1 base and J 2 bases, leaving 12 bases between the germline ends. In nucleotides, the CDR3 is TGTGCCAGCAGTTTAGGGGCAGCCGGGGCCTACGAGCAGTACTTC. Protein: CASSLGAAGAYEQYF.

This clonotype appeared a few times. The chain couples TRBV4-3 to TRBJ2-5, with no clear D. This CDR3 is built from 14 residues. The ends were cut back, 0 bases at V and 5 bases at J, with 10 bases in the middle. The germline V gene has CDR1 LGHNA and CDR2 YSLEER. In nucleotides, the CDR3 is TGCGCCAGCAGCCAAGATGAAGGGCCCGAGACCCAGTACTTC. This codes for CASSQDEGPETQYF.

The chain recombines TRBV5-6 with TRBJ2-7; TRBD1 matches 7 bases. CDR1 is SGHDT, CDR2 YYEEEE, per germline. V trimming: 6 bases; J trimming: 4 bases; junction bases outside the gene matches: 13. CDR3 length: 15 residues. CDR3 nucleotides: TGTGCCAGCACCGAACGACAGGGTATCTTGTACGAGCAGTACTTC. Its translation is CASTERQGILYEQYF.

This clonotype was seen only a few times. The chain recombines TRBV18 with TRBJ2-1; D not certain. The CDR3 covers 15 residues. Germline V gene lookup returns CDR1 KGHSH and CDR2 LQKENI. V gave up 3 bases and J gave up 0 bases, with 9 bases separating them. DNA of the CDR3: TGTGCCAGCTCACCGACTGTGAGCTCCTACAATGAGCAGTTCTTC. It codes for CASSPTVSSYNEQFF.

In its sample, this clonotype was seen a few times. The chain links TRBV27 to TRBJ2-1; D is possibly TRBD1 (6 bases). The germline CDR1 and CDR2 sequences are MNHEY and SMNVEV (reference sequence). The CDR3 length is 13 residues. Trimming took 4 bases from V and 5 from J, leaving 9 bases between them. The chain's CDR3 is CASSWGLNNEQFF. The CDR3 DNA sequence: TGTGCCAGCAGTTGGGGGCTGAACAATGAGCAGTTCTTC.

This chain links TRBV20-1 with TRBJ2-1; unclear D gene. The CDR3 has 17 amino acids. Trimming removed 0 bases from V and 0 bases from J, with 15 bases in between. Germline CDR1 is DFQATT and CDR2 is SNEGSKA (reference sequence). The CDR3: CSAREGWAEISYNEQFF. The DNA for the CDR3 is TGCAGTGCTAGAGAGGGGTGGGCGGAGATCTCCTACAATGAGCAGTTCTTC.

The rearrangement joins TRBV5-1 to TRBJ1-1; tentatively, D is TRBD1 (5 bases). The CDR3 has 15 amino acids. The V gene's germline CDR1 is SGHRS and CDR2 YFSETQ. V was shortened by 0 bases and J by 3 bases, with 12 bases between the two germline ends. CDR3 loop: CASSLGDSPDTEAFF. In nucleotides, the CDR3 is TGCGCCAGCAGCTTGGGGGACTCGCCGGACACTGAAGCTTTCTTT.

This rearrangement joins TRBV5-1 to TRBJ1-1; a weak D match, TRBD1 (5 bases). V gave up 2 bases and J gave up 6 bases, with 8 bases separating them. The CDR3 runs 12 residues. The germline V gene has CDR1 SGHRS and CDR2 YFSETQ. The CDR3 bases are TGCGCCAGCAGCTTCGGGGGGTCTGAAGCTTTCTTT. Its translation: CASSFGGSEAFF.

The CDR3 reads CSGGTAQLPPSSTDTQYF. The CDR3 DNA is TGCAGCGGTGGGACAGCTCAGCTCCCCCCCTCTAGCACAGATACGCAGTATTTT. V usage is TRBV29-1 and J usage is TRBJ2-3, with 7 nucleotides matching TRBD1. CDR1 is SQVTM and CDR2 is ANQGSEA in the germline V gene. This CDR3 is 18 amino acids long. V lost 7 bases, J lost 0 bases, and 19 bases stayed unmatched.

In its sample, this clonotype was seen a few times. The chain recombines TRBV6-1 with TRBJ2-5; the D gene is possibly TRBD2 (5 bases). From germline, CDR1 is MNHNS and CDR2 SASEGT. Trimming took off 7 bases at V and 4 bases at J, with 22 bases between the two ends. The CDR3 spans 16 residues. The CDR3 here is CASTLRGVGELETQYF. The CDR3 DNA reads TGTGCCAGCACCCTCCGGGGAGTAGGAGAGCTAGAGACCCAGTACTTC.